Detailed here is one TCR beta chain. No antigen is known for it. This specimen belongs to a study of T cells in Graves' hyperthyroidism and ophthalmopathy. Study-wide findings and caveats: Blood shared most expanded thyroid clonotypes above 0.001.

The definition of stable Graves' hyperthyroidism was no ophthalmopathy progression within 18 months. The study enrolled patients aged 18 to 65 with newly diagnosed hyperthyroidism of under 2 months' duration. The study based diagnoses on clinical symptoms, serum thyroxine and TRAb, thyroid ultrasound and orbital computed tomography. The investigators amplified TCR beta CDR3 regions from RNA transcripts. The HTBI primer set drove a first-round RT-PCR of the TCR CDR3. From the multiplex PCR reads, TCRdb called clonotypes with MiXCR, one entry per CDR3 protein. This sample has 800,000 or so distinct CDR3 sequences, with roughly 37% found just once. Input material: blood. This clonotype was obtained from a man younger than 35 with Graves' hyperthyroidism.

CDR3 DNA sequence: TGTGCCAGCAGTCCCCGTTCTTGGGGCGAGCAGTACTTC. Protein product: CASSPRSWGEQYF. The chain employs TRBV6-6 and TRBJ2-7, with D unclear. Germline values: CDR1 MNHNY, CDR2 SVGAGI (reference sequence). Trimming took off 5 bases at V and 6 bases at J, with 14 bases between the two ends. The CDR3 is 13 residues long.